The rows below give T cell receptor beta chains drawn from one sample of a study of graft-versus-host responses after intestinal transplantation. Only in-frame clones appear in the TCRdb table, and some are missing; sequencing was by immunoSEQ multiplex PCR. The sample shows around 50,000 clones, less than 85% of them seen only once. Their cognate antigens are unknown. The sample in question was unstimulated CD4+ T cells sorted from spleen or lymph node cells, obtained before transplant. The origin of the receptors is a human donor who was the organ donor for an intestinal transplant. CDR3s include the opening cysteine and the closing phenylalanine or tryptophan. The D gene is left open where the match is weak. Size is stated for part of the rows, as once, few or many counts, or as a class when the clone is expanded.

TRBJ2-1,-,TRBD2,TRBV11-2,TGTGCCAGCAGCCAGGGGACTAGCGGGAGTGGGGAGCAGTTCTTC,CASSQGTSGSGEQFF
TRBJ1-2,once,TRBD1,TRBV11-3,TGTGCCAGCAGCTTCAATTCCAGGGGGTGGTATGGCTACACCTTC,CASSFNSRGWYGYTF
TRBJ1-1,-,-,TRBV6-1,TGTGCCAGCAGTGAAGCGCTTCTTGGATTTGACAGTGAAGCTTTCTTT,CASSEALLGFDSEAFF
TRBJ2-2,-,TRBD1,TRBV25-1,TGTGCCAGCAGTGAACCCGGACAGGGAGGAGGGGAGCTGTTTTTT,CASSEPGQGGGELFF
TRBJ1-2,once,-,TRBV6-6,TGTGCCAGCAGTTACTCGGGAAGGGGACATGGCTACACCTTC,CASSYSGRGHGYTF
TRBJ2-6,-,-,TRBV25-1,TGTGCCAGCAGTGCACTGCGGGACCCGGGCTCTGGGGCCAACGTCCTGACTTTC,CASSALRDPGSGANVLTF
TRBJ2-1,-,TRBD2,TRBV5-1,TGCGCCAGCAGCTCCGCCGGGGGAGCGGGAGGGTCGCGCTACAATGAGCAGTTCTTC,CASSSAGGAGGSRYNEQFF
TRBJ1-1,-,-,TRBV6-1,TGTGCCAGCAGTGAAAACCGAGGAGCTTTCTTT,CASSENRGAFF
TRBJ2-1,-,TRBD2,TRBV2,TGTGCCAGCCGTCCCTTCCCTAGCGGGAGCCTTTTTGAGCAGTTCTTC,CASRPFPSGSLFEQFF
TRBJ2-4,-,-,TRBV2,TGTGCCAGCAGTGACGAGGCAGCCATAGCCAAAAACATTCAGTACTTC,CASSDEAAIAKNIQYF
TRBJ2-5,few,-,TRBV5-6,TGTGCCAGCAGCTTGGACGGAATTCAAGAGACCCAGTACTTC,CASSLDGIQETQYF
TRBJ2-2,-,-,TRBV6-1,TGTGCCAGCGGAGAGGGCAAGGGCACCGGGGAGCTGTTTTTT,CASGEGKGTGELFF
TRBJ2-5,-,TRBD1,TRBV4-1,TGCGCCAGCAGCAAAGAGGGTTGGGACAGGGGGCAAGAGACCCAGTACTTC,CASSKEGWDRGQETQYF
TRBJ1-1,-,TRBD1,TRBV11-2,TGTGCCAGCAGCGACCGACAGGGAAGCACTGAAGCTTTCTTT,CASSDRQGSTEAFF
TRBJ2-1,-,-,TRBV19,TGTGCCAGTAGTATAGATATAAGACTGGATAACAATGAGCAGTTCTTC,CASSIDIRLDNNEQFF
TRBJ1-2,-,-,TRBV6-1,TGTGCCAGCCCATTACCTCGGGTAGACACCTTC,CASPLPRVDTF
TRBJ2-7,once,TRBD2,TRBV19,TGTGCCAGTAGCCCCGTTGGTAGCGGGAGATACGAGCAGTACTTC,CASSPVGSGRYEQYF
TRBJ2-7,-,-,TRBV28,TGTGCCAGCAGTTTACCCAGGGGTTACGAGCAGTACTTC,CASSLPRGYEQYF
TRBJ2-1,once,-,TRBV4-2,TGTGCCAGCAGCCGCGAGCACAATGAGCAGTTCTTC,CASSREHNEQFF
TRBJ1-2,-,TRBD1,TRBV5-4,TGTGCCAGCAGCCTGGGAGGACAGGGTCATTATGGCTACATCTTC,CASSLGGQGHYGYIF
TRBJ1-1,-,-,TRBV4-2,TGTGCCAGCAGCCAAGATGCTGGGACGGGCGGGGGGAACACTGAAGCTTTCTTT,CASSQDAGTGGGNTEAFF
TRBJ1-3,-,-,TRBV6-5,TGTGCCAGCAGAAAAAGAGTAGGCTCTGGAAACACCATATATTTT,CASRKRVGSGNTIYF
TRBJ2-4,-,TRBD2,TRBV4-2,TGTGCCAGCAGCCAAGATTGGGCTAGCGGGAAGGACATTCAGTACTTC,CASSQDWASGKDIQYF
TRBJ1-1,-,-,TRBV21-1,TGTGCCAGCAGCAAAGACCGAGGGGTGAACACTGAAGCTTTCTTT,CASSKDRGVNTEAFF
TRBJ1-5,-,-,TRBV18,TGTGCCAGCTCCCGAGGCCGGGTAAGCAATCAGCCCCAGCATTTT,CASSRGRVSNQPQHF
TRBJ1-2,-,TRBD1,TRBV7-2,TGTGCCAGCAGCCCATCCGGGACAGGGAAACATGGCTACACCTTC,CASSPSGTGKHGYTF
TRBJ1-1,-,-,TRBV29-1,TGCAGCGTTGAAGGACACCGAATGAACACTGAAGCTTTCTTT,CSVEGHRMNTEAFF
TRBJ1-1,once,-,TRBV6-5,TGTGCCAGCATTGTCGGACCCGGGGCACGTGCTTTCTTT,CASIVGPGARAFF
TRBJ2-1,-,TRBD2,TRBV7-2,TGTGCCAGCAGCTTAGCTAGACTAGCGGGAGGGCAGGAGCAGTTCTTC,CASSLARLAGGQEQFF
TRBJ1-5,-,-,TRBV9,TGTGCCAGCAGCGAAAGCCTCAATCAGCCCCAGCATTTT,CASSESLNQPQHF
TRBJ1-1,-,TRBD1,TRBV5-4,TGCGCCAGCAGCCAAGTTACAGGGGAAGCTGAAGCTTTCTTT,CASSQVTGEAEAFF
TRBJ1-2,-,-,TRBV29-1,TGCAGCGTTGAAGAGGGTGGCTACACCTTC,CSVEEGGYTF
TRBJ2-7,-,-,TRBV5-1,TGCGCCAGCAGCTTAAAAGCAGGGGGAGGAAGCGAGCAGTACTTC,CASSLKAGGGSEQYF
TRBJ2-1,-,-,TRBV2,TGTGCCAGCAGCCCGACTACCTTCCCCAACAATGAGCAGTTCTTC,CASSPTTFPNNEQFF
TRBJ2-2,few,TRBD1,TRBV2,TGTGCCAGCACCCGACAGGGGGCGATCGGGGAGCTGTTTTTT,CASTRQGAIGELFF
TRBJ1-5,-,-,TRBV4-1,TGCGCCAGCAGCCAAGCCCTTTTTGGGCAGCCCCAGCATTTT,CASSQALFGQPQHF
TRBJ2-2,once,-,TRBV5-1,TGCGCCAGCGCGCACGGGAAGAGCACCGGGGAGCTGTTTTTT,CASAHGKSTGELFF
TRBJ1-1,-,-,TRBV7-9,TGTGCCAGCAGCTCTGACAGCTTCACTGAAGCTTTCTTT,CASSSDSFTEAFF
TRBJ1-4,-,TRBD1,TRBV4-1,TGCGCCAGCAGCCAGACGGACAGGGGAAATGAAAAACTGTTTTTT,CASSQTDRGNEKLFF
TRBJ1-3,-,-,TRBV11-3,TGTGCCAGCAGCTTAGAGAGTGGCAGCTCTGGAAACACCATATATTTT,CASSLESGSSGNTIYF
TRBJ2-7,-,TRBD2,TRBV6-5,TGTGCCAGCAGTTCACTGACTAGCGTAGCCTACTACGAGCAGTACTTC,CASSSLTSVAYYEQYF
TRBJ1-2,few,-,TRBV7-9,TGTGCCAGCAGCTCATCTGGCTACACCTTC,CASSSSGYTF
TRBJ1-6,-,-,TRBV28,TGTGCCAGCACCCCCGGGGGACCGAAGGTCATATCGAAGCCCCTCCACTTT,CASTPGGPKVISKPLHF
TRBJ1-1,-,TRBD1,TRBV5-8,TGTGCCAGCAGCTTGGCCAAAGGGACAGGGCCGAACACTGAAGCTTTCTTT,CASSLAKGTGPNTEAFF
TRBJ1-2,-,TRBD1,TRBV6-5,TGTGCCAGCAGTCCCGGGACAGGGGGTGGAGGCTACACCTTC,CASSPGTGGGGYTF
TRBJ2-5,-,-,TRBV6-1,TGTGCCAGCAGCACCCCGTACAGAAGGGAGACCCAGTACTTC,CASSTPYRRETQYF
TRBJ2-5,few,-,TRBV4-2,TGTGCCAGCAGCCAAGCAAGTCAAGGGCGGGAGACCCAGTACTTC,CASSQASQGRETQYF
TRBJ2-3,-,-,TRBV10-1,TGCGCCAGCAGTGAGGGTAGCGGATCTAGCACAGATACGCAGTATTTT,CASSEGSGSSTDTQYF
TRBJ2-5,few,TRBD2,TRBV30,TGTGCCGTCCGGACTAGCGGGAGCCAAGAGACCCAGTACTTC,CAVRTSGSQETQYF
TRBJ2-7,-,-,TRBV7-2,TGTGCCAGCAGCGCCCCCCTAAGCCCCTACGAGCAGTACTTC,CASSAPLSPYEQYF
TRBJ1-2,-,-,TRBV30,TGTGCCTGGAGCTGGGGCGGGAACTATGGCTACACCTTC,CAWSWGGNYGYTF